These 19 T cell receptor beta chains were sequenced from one sample in a study of OX40 agonist ivuxolimab in advanced cancers. Assay used: immunoSEQ multiplex PCR; TCRdb lists only in-frame clones, some missing. Counted here are approximately 79,000 clones, 85% occurring once; the ten biggest clones make up 2.5% to 3.5%. This material consisted of CD4+ or CD8+ T cells sorted from blood, taken in a trial of the OX40 agonist ivuxolimab. These TCRs come from an adult with an advanced solid tumor such as melanoma, head and neck, liver or kidney cancer.

The chain uses TRBV6-1 and TRBJ2-1; D is unresolved. The CDR3 consists of 12 residues. Germline CDR1 is MNHNS and CDR2 is SASEGT. Trimming shortened V by 2 bases and J by 7 bases, and 6 bases separated the two germline ends. CDR3 sequence: CASSEMGNEQFF. CDR3 in DNA: TGTGCCAGCAGTGAAATGGGAAATGAGCAGTTCTTC.

The V gene is TRBV27, the J gene TRBJ2-2, with a tentative D call TRBD1 (5 bases). V was cut by 2 bases and J by 6 bases, with 19 bases left in between. CDR3 length: 17 amino acids. The germline V gene encodes CDR1 MNHEY and CDR2 SMNVEV (reference sequence). The CDR3 protein is CASSLRATDRGSGELFF. DNA for the CDR3: TGTGCCAGCAGTTTAAGGGCGACAGATAGAGGATCCGGGGAGCTGTTTTTT.

The chain employs TRBV6-6 and TRBJ1-1; D is undetermined. The ends were cut back, 5 bases at V and 5 bases at J, with 9 bases in the middle. CDR1 MNHNY and CDR2 SVGAGI come from the germline V gene (reference sequence). The CDR3 spans 12 residues. The CDR3: CASSLQKTEAFF. DNA for the CDR3: TGTGCCAGCAGTCTACAGAAGACTGAAGCTTTCTTT.

This clone was seen more than once but under ten times. The V call is TRBV7-8, the J call TRBJ1-5; D is uncertain. With 8 bases removed from V and 1 base from J, the gap between germline ends came to 12 bases. The CDR3 runs 14 residues. Germline lookup yields CDR1 SGHVS and CDR2 FQNEAQ. This CDR3 reads CASRAGRSNQPQHF. The CDR3, as DNA: TGTGCCAGCCGCGCCGGGAGGAGCAATCAGCCCCAGCATTTT.

The chain recombines TRBV10-3 with TRBJ2-1; 8 bases line up with TRBD1. The germline V gene has CDR1 ENHRY and CDR2 SYGVKD. Germline trimming cut 4 bases from V and 2 bases from J; bases unmatched to any gene: 7. This CDR3 is 16 amino acids long. The CDR3 sequence: CAISVGQGGAYNEQFF. CDR3 DNA sequence: TGTGCCATCAGTGTAGGACAGGGCGGTGCCTACAATGAGCAGTTCTTC.

This sequence joins TRBV10-3 and TRBJ2-7, with 10 positions matching TRBD1. Looked up from germline, CDR1 is ENHRY and CDR2 is SYGVKD. The CDR3 runs 17 residues. V was clipped by 2 bases and J by 1 base; unmatched bases: 8. Here the CDR3 reads CAISEGGQGPRSYEQYF. The CDR3 DNA reads as TGTGCCATCAGTGAGGGGGGACAGGGGCCTCGGTCCTACGAGCAGTACTTC.

This chain joins TRBV14 and TRBJ1-2, with unresolved D. CDR3 length: 13 amino acids. Trimming left V 5 bases short and J 0 bases short, with 7 bases between. Germline V CDR1 and CDR2: SGHDN, FVKESK. The CDR3 DNA reads TGTGCCAGCAGCTCTCGAGCTAACTATGGCTACACCTTC. It encodes CASSSRANYGYTF.

As regards this clone: Relative to the germline gene, one junction end is altered; a read error may explain this. The gene calls are TRBV4-3 and TRBJ1-2; the match to TRBD1 covers 7 bases. Germline-derived CDR1 and CDR2 are LGHNA and YSLEER. The CDR3 consists of 15 residues. The CDR3 bases are TGCGCCAACAGCCAACCAGACAGGGAAATGCTCGGCTACACCTTC. The encoded protein is CANSQPDREMLGYTF.

V is TRBV9 and J is TRBJ2-7, with 9 bases fitting TRBD2. The V gene's germline CDR1 is SGDLS and CDR2 YYNGEE. The ends lost 5 bases at V and 3 bases at J; junction bases unmatched: 12. The CDR3 totals 16 residues. This chain's CDR3 is CASSPTMTSGYYEQYF. The CDR3 coding sequence is TGTGCCAGCAGTCCTACGATGACTAGCGGCTACTACGAGCAGTACTTC.

The CDR3 DNA sequence: TGTGCCAGCTCGCTCGGCGGGGCGGGGACAGATACGCAGTATTTT. This translates into CASSLGGAGTDTQYF. The chain employs TRBV2 and TRBJ2-3, with a tentative D call TRBD2 (6 bases). This CDR3 has 15 residues. V was shortened by 8 bases and J by 3 bases, with 18 bases between the two germline ends. CDR1 is SNHLY and CDR2 is FYNNEI in the germline V gene.

V and J are TRBV5-4 and TRBJ2-2; D not resolved. Per germline, CDR1 SGHNT and CDR2 YYREEE (reference sequence). This CDR3 contains 15 residues. With 1 base removed from V and 1 base from J, the gap between germline ends came to 8 bases. For the CDR3, the DNA is TGTGCCAGCAGCTTGAGGAGTCGGAACACCGGGGAGCTGTTTTTT. Translating it yields CASSLRSRNTGELFF.

This clone was found once. The V call is TRBV6-5, the J call TRBJ1-1; a possible D gene is TRBD1 (5 bases). The V and J ends lost 0 bases and 5 bases respectively, with 16 bases between them. The CDR3 spans 16 residues. Germline V CDR1 and CDR2: MNHEY, SVGAGI. CDR3 in amino acids: CASSYSRTGQRTEAFF. The CDR3 coding sequence is TGTGCCAGCAGTTACTCGAGAACAGGCCAGAGGACTGAAGCTTTCTTT.

A single count supports this clone. The chain links TRBV6-5 to TRBJ1-6; 9 bases map to TRBD1. The CDR3 extends over 15 amino acids. The germline CDR1 and CDR2 sequences are MNHEY and SVGAGI. The junction had 6 bases not matched to a gene; V was cut back by 7 bases and J by 5 bases. CDR3 amino acids: CASNLQGAHNSPLHF. In DNA, the CDR3 is TGTGCCAGCAACCTACAGGGGGCACATAATTCACCCCTCCACTTT.

V usage is TRBV2 and J usage is TRBJ1-2, with D possibly TRBD1 on 6 matching bases. Trimming took off 5 bases at V and 8 bases at J, with 18 bases between the two ends. In germline, CDR1 is SNHLY, CDR2 FYNNEI. The CDR3 runs to 14 residues. The CDR3 reads CASSSNRDLGGYTF. CDR3 DNA sequence: TGTGCCAGCAGTTCCAACAGGGACCTTGGGGGCTACACCTTC.

The chain joins TRBV30 to TRBJ2-3, with 11 nucleotides matching TRBD2. The trim removed 1 base at V and 6 bases at J, leaving 3 bases unmatched. The CDR3 spans 14 residues. Per the germline V gene, CDR1 is GTSNPN and CDR2 is SVGIG (reference sequence). CDR3 in amino acids: CAWSGASGGDTQYF. The DNA for the CDR3 is TGTGCCTGGAGTGGAGCTAGCGGGGGGGATACGCAGTATTTT. The entire variable domain, with the rest obtained from reference TRBV30 and TRBJ2-3, is as follows: SQTIHQWPATLVQPVGSPLSLECTVEGTSNPNLYWYRQAAGRGLQLLFYSVGIGQISSEVPQNLSASRPQDRQFILSSKKLLLSDSGFYLCAWSGASGGDTQYFGPGTRLTVL.

This clone has a handful of counts. This rearrangement joins TRBV4-2 to TRBJ2-2; D unresolved. V lost 4 bases, J lost 5 bases, and 14 bases lay in between. CDR3 length equals 15 residues. Germline CDR1 is LGHNA and CDR2 is YNFKEQ. This chain's CDR3 is CASSPPTEQTGELFF. DNA for the CDR3: TGTGCCAGCAGCCCCCCGACGGAACAAACCGGGGAGCTGTTTTTT.

V is TRBV19 and J is TRBJ1-3; perhaps TRBD1 as D (6 bases). The germline V gene encodes CDR1 LNHDA and CDR2 SQIVND (reference sequence). The CDR3 has 15 amino acids. Trimming shortened V by 4 bases and J by 8 bases, and 18 bases separated the two germline ends. The CDR3 DNA follows: TGTGCCAGTAGTACCCGCTCGGGGGCCGGGGACACCATATATTTT. Amino acid sequence: CASSTRSGAGDTIYF.

This chain joins TRBV7-2 and TRBJ2-5; D is ambiguous. Trimming took 3 bases from V and 6 from J, leaving 17 bases between them. Germline loops: CDR1 SGHTA, CDR2 FQGNSA. The CDR3 loop spans 15 amino acids. The CDR3 is CASSFLWAGGKTQYF. The CDR3 DNA reads as TGTGCCAGCAGCTTCCTATGGGCAGGCGGCAAGACCCAGTACTTC.

This sequence joins TRBV10-3 and TRBJ2-2; 10 bases map to TRBD2. Germline CDR1 reads ENHRY; CDR2 reads SYGVKD. The V gene end was trimmed by 5 bases and the J gene end by 2 bases; junction bases not matched to a gene: 8. This CDR3 has 17 residues. The CDR3 spells CAISSTSGRDNTGELFF. The DNA of the CDR3 is TGTGCCATCAGTTCGACAAGCGGGAGGGACAACACCGGGGAGCTGTTTTTT.